The 9 T cell receptor beta chains presented below share a single source sample, sequenced in a study of Tregs in tolerant kidney transplant recipients. The method was immunoSEQ multiplex PCR; TCRdb's version includes in-frame clones alone and lacks a portion of them. The sample shows tens of thousands of clones, approximately 90% of them seen only once. Material: Tregs from blood, obtained before the transplant. The receptors derive from a human donor who received a combined kidney and bone marrow transplant.

The chain recombines TRBV7-8 with TRBJ2-7, with 9 bases lining up with TRBD1. Germline-derived CDR1 and CDR2 are SGHVS and FQNEAQ. The CDR3 length is 16 residues. V shed 5 bases and J 5 bases; nucleotides not matched to a gene: 13. The DNA for the CDR3 is TGTGCCAGCAGCCCAGCGGTATTACAGGGGGCAGACGAGCAGTACTTC. Amino acids: CASSPAVLQGADEQYF.

The chain links TRBV19 to TRBJ1-4, with a tentative D call TRBD1 (5 bases). With 9 bases removed from V and 5 bases from J, the gap between germline ends came to 10 bases. The germline gives CDR1 LNHDA, CDR2 SQIVND (reference sequence). This CDR3 has 12 amino acids. CDR3 nucleotides: TGTGCCAGCACCGACAGAAATGAAAAACTGTTTTTT. It yields the protein CASTDRNEKLFF.

The chain uses TRBV6-6 and TRBJ2-7, with 7 positions matching TRBD2. With V trimmed by 0 bases and J by 3 bases, 8 bases remained unmatched. Germline V gene sequence: CDR1 MNHNY, CDR2 SVGAGI (reference sequence). The CDR3 spans 16 residues. The CDR3 here is CASSYSPDPGGYEQYF. As DNA, the CDR3 is TGTGCCAGCAGTTACTCCCCAGACCCGGGGGGCTACGAGCAGTACTTC.

The rearrangement links TRBV6-1 to TRBJ2-7; 8 positions agree with TRBD1. The ends lost 6 bases at V and 3 bases at J; junction bases unmatched: 7. Per germline, CDR1 MNHNS and CDR2 SASEGT. The CDR3 loop spans 14 amino acids. CDR3 sequence: CASRPGQGLYEQYF. CDR3 DNA: TGTGCCAGCAGACCCGGACAGGGCCTCTACGAGCAGTACTTC.

The J gene is TRBJ1-1, the V gene TRBV30, with D perhaps matching TRBD1 (5 bases). CDR3 size: 12 residues. CDR1 and CDR2 from the germline V gene are GTSNPN and SVGIG (reference sequence). Trimming pared 0 bases from V and 10 bases from J, leaving 12 bases between. The CDR3 protein is CAWSVQGASAFF. The CDR3 nucleotides read TGTGCCTGGAGTGTACAAGGGGCGTCAGCTTTCTTT.

The chain couples TRBV10-3 to TRBJ1-5; 11 nucleotides line up with TRBD1. CDR1 and CDR2 from the germline V gene are ENHRY and SYGVKD. This CDR3 is built from 13 residues. V dropped 11 bases and J dropped 6; count of bases not matched to a gene: 6. The CDR3 sequence: CAAGTGGFQPQHF. The CDR3 DNA follows: TGTGCCGCCGGGACAGGGGGGTTTCAGCCCCAGCATTTT.

This chain links TRBV7-2 with TRBJ1-1; maybe TRBD1 (5 bases). CDR1 SGHTA and CDR2 FQGNSA come from the germline V gene. The V gene lost 1 base and the J gene lost 1 base, with 7 bases spanning the gap. The CDR3 is 14 amino acids. CDR3 protein: CASSLGQKNTEAFF. The CDR3 DNA reads TGTGCCAGCAGCTTAGGACAGAAGAACACTGAAGCTTTCTTT. The whole variable domain, filled in from reference TRBV7-2 and TRBJ1-1, reads GAGVSQSPSNKVTEKGKDVELRCDPISGHTALYWYRQSLGQGLEFLIYFQGNSAPDKSGLPSDRFSAERTGGSVSTLTIQRTQQEDSAVYLCASSLGQKNTEAFFGQGTRLTVV.

V is TRBV6-5 and J is TRBJ2-7, with 12 nucleotides matching TRBD2. Looked up from germline, CDR1 is MNHEY and CDR2 is SVGAGI. The CDR3 is made up of 15 amino acids. V dropped 6 bases and J dropped 2; count of bases not matched to a gene: 5. Written as DNA, the CDR3 is TGTGCCAGCAGATCTGGACTAGCGGGACCCTACGAGCAGTACTTC. Amino acid sequence: CASRSGLAGPYEQYF.

The chain is built from TRBV9 and TRBJ2-7, with no clear D. The CDR3 runs 15 residues. Trimming took 0 bases from V and 3 from J, leaving 13 bases between them. Germline values: CDR1 SGDLS, CDR2 YYNGEE. The CDR3 protein is CASSVGQIGDYEQYF. The CDR3 coding sequence is TGTGCCAGCAGCGTAGGGCAGATAGGAGACTACGAGCAGTACTTC.